Sequencing of this T cell receptor (beta chain) was carried out in a study of shared clonotypes between healthy human individuals. Findings of the study overall: Researchers found naive subsets generally carried larger estimated richness than memory subsets.

The V and J ends lost 5 bases and 4 bases, in that order; junction bases with no gene match: 6. Germline lookup yields CDR1 SGHTA and CDR2 FQGNSA. This CDR3 contains 15 residues. An approximately 200 ng quantity of DNA, 30,000 to 35,000 T cell genomes, went into the sorted-subset replicate PCRs. Profiled with immunoSEQ multiplex PCR; TCRdb holds only in-frame clones, not every one. Here the sample spans some 1 million clones, around 74% being singletons. Those who donated, Caucasian adults without exception, all lived in Nashville, Tennessee. A CD45RA+ naive subset and a CD45RA-negative memory subset were split from CD4+ cells. Note on this clone: Its target is not known.

The chain recombines TRBV7-2 with TRBJ2-3, with 10 bases that match TRBD1. The TCR comes from a man younger than 35 in good health. The sequenced sample consisted of memory CD4+ T cells sorted from blood. Subset indicated: CD45RA-negative fraction. The CDR3 here is CASSIQGQGSDTQYF. In nucleotides, the CDR3 is TGTGCCAGCAGCATCCAGGGACAGGGGTCAGATACGCAGTATTTT.